The clone carrying this TCR beta chain was seen only a few times. The record originates from a study of human T cells and chemical hapten exposure. Each CDR3 protein is one row after TCRdb ran MiXCR on the RACE reads. In the table there are approximately 400,000 distinct CDR3 sequences, less than 6.5% of which are singletons. Sample time point: pre-sensitization, week 0. Treatment in this sample: therapeutic diphenylcyclopropenone sensitization with weekly scalp DPC. This CDR3 has 14 residues. J lost 4 bases, V lost 6 bases, and 8 bases had no gene match. Germline CDR1 and CDR2: LGHNA and YSLEER. The V call is TRBV4-3, the J call TRBJ2-7; 8 bases agree with TRBD2. The source of this sequence is a woman aged 45-60 years with alopecia areata. Some clones in this sample may be carry-over from other donors' samples. This specimen was whole blood, taken in connection with sensitization to the hapten diphenylcyclopropenone (DPC). CDR3 residues: CASSIYREGYEQYF. The CDR3 DNA follows: TGCGCCAGCAGTATCTACCGGGAGGGTTACGAGCAGTACTTC.